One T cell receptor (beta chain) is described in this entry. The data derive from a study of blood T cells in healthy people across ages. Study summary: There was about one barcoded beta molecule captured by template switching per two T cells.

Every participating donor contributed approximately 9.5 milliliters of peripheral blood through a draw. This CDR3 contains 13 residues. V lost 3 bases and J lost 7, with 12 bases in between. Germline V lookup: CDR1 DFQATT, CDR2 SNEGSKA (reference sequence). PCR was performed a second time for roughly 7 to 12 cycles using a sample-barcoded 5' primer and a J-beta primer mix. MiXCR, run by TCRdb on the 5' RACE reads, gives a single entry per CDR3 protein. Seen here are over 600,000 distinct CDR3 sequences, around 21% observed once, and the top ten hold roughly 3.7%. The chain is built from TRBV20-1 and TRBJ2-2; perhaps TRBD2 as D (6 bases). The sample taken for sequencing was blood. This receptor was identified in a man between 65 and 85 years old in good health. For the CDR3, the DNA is TGCAGTGCTAGTGGAGGGAGTAACGGGGAGCTGTTTTTT. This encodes CSASGGSNGELFF.